The sequence of this TCR beta chain was determined in a study of tumor-infiltrating lymphocytes in primary liver carcinoma. This CDR3 comprises 14 residues. Germline CDR1 is SQVTM and CDR2 is ANQGSEA. V gave up 3 bases and J gave up 4 bases, with 15 bases separating them. Using a constant-region primer together with ProtoScript II reverse transcriptase, TCR beta cDNA was made from around 0.55 ug of total RNA. TCR beta libraries came from three nested multiplex PCR rounds using slightly modified ARM-PCR. It was with TRBV1-TRBV30 forward primers and a C-beta reverse primer that the first two PCR rounds were run, at around 11 cycles each. A single record per CDR3 protein comes from TCRdb applying MiXCR to the multiplex PCR reads. The sample has 250,000 to 350,000 distinct CDR3 sequences, around 50% seen once. Blood RNA originated from unsorted whole blood, with germline DNA additionally extracted. Regarding the study as a whole: Bulk samples went unsorted, so CD4+ and CD8+ repertoires were not compared.

This clonotype was observed many times. Antigen: not known. This sequence originates from a woman in her twenties or thirties with primary liver carcinoma and hepatitis B virus infection. V and J are TRBV29-1 and TRBJ1-1, with D possibly being TRBD1 (5 bases). The sequencing input was peripheral blood. The CDR3 reads CSVDLGSGGTEAFF. In nucleotides, the CDR3 is TGCAGCGTTGATCTGGGGTCGGGGGGCACTGAAGCTTTCTTT.